Listed below are T cell receptor beta chains from one sample, sequenced in a study of cytomegalovirus exposure and HLA in healthy donors. TCRdb's copy holds only in-frame clones and misses some; the assay was immunoSEQ multiplex PCR. This sample has under 200,000 clones; roughly 77% occur once, and the top ten carry approximately 0.4%. The sequencing input was PBMCs. Receptor source: a male donor in good health and CMV-seropositive. Each CDR3 is given with its conserved first and last residue. The order of the fields is J gene, V gene, CDR3 protein.

j_gene: TRBJ2-3
v_gene: TRBV19
CDR3aa: CASSRGASTDTQYF

j_gene: TRBJ1-4
v_gene: TRBV30
CDR3aa: CAWSAPGQGLNEKLFF

j_gene: TRBJ1-3
v_gene: TRBV25-1
CDR3aa: CASSEAGSGNTIYF

j_gene: TRBJ1-4
v_gene: TRBV15
CDR3aa: CATSRANRQRKLFF

j_gene: TRBJ2-7
v_gene: TRBV29-1
CDR3aa: CSVEAGGAAYEQYF

j_gene: TRBJ2-2
v_gene: TRBV7-3
CDR3aa: CASSLRGIGGELFF

j_gene: TRBJ2-3
v_gene: TRBV2
CDR3aa: CASGGAQLYF

j_gene: TRBJ1-6
v_gene: TRBV5-1
CDR3aa: CASSSDRGGSPLHF

j_gene: TRBJ1-5
v_gene: TRBV6-5
CDR3aa: CASSRISNQPQHF

j_gene: TRBJ2-7
v_gene: TRBV6-6
CDR3aa: CASSLPAAGSYEQYF

j_gene: TRBJ2-3
v_gene: TRBV5-5
CDR3aa: CASPGTGRTDTQYF

j_gene: TRBJ2-3
v_gene: TRBV7-3
CDR3aa: CASSRAGGRDTQYF

j_gene: TRBJ2-1
v_gene: TRBV7-3
CDR3aa: CASSPLAGGPFNEQFF

j_gene: TRBJ1-2
v_gene: TRBV6-1
CDR3aa: CASARTGGDYGYTF

j_gene: TRBJ2-1
v_gene: TRBV6-5
CDR3aa: CASSYGSAPYYNEQFF

j_gene: TRBJ2-1
v_gene: TRBV4-1
CDR3aa: CASSRLPQLAGGENEQFF

j_gene: TRBJ1-5
v_gene: TRBV29-1
CDR3aa: CSAVLGTVYPNQPQHF

j_gene: TRBJ2-2
v_gene: TRBV7-3
CDR3aa: CASSSTNANTGELFF

j_gene: TRBJ2-5
v_gene: TRBV14
CDR3aa: CASSLWTGEETQYF

j_gene: TRBJ1-2
v_gene: TRBV5-1
CDR3aa: CASSLGWTGDGYTF

j_gene: TRBJ2-1
v_gene: TRBV7-2
CDR3aa: CASSVSGSSYNEQFF

j_gene: TRBJ1-2
v_gene: TRBV7-2
CDR3aa: CASSSTGHYGYTF

j_gene: TRBJ1-2
v_gene: TRBV30
CDR3aa: CAWSLPEAGYTF

j_gene: TRBJ1-4
v_gene: TRBV2
CDR3aa: CASSVTTRYEKLFF

j_gene: TRBJ1-4
v_gene: TRBV25-1
CDR3aa: CASGGTGPEKLFF

j_gene: TRBJ2-3
v_gene: TRBV5-4
CDR3aa: CASSLAGGAGKYTQYF

j_gene: TRBJ2-2
v_gene: TRBV4-2
CDR3aa: CASSQLRGHGSGELFF

j_gene: TRBJ1-2
v_gene: TRBV4-1
CDR3aa: CASSQVHSSNYGYTF

j_gene: TRBJ1-1
v_gene: TRBV9
CDR3aa: CASSDGTLNTEAFF

j_gene: TRBJ1-1
v_gene: TRBV11-2
CDR3aa: CASSSPDRGDTEAFF

j_gene: TRBJ2-3
v_gene: TRBV18
CDR3aa: CASSPGQGMGGTDTQYF

j_gene: TRBJ2-7
v_gene: TRBV7-2
CDR3aa: CASGPYRGQGTYEQYF

j_gene: TRBJ2-7
v_gene: TRBV7-9
CDR3aa: CASSLGVGLSYEQYF

j_gene: TRBJ2-5
v_gene: TRBV6-1
CDR3aa: CASSARNLAGGETQYF

j_gene: TRBJ1-2
v_gene: TRBV28
CDR3aa: CASITIQASYGYTF

j_gene: TRBJ2-2
v_gene: TRBV6-5
CDR3aa: CASSYEFYTGELFF

j_gene: TRBJ2-1
v_gene: TRBV5-1
CDR3aa: CASSLLFGGSYNEQFF

j_gene: TRBJ2-3
v_gene: TRBV19
CDR3aa: CASSQFSGSTDTQYF

j_gene: TRBJ2-7
v_gene: TRBV29-1
CDR3aa: CSVALRWEEQYF

j_gene: TRBJ2-2
v_gene: TRBV7-3
CDR3aa: CASSSYNTGELFF

j_gene: TRBJ2-4
v_gene: TRBV7-2
CDR3aa: CASSQVPGQGKNIQYF

j_gene: TRBJ1-1
v_gene: TRBV6-1
CDR3aa: CASTSGDRFRTEAFF

j_gene: TRBJ2-3
v_gene: TRBV5-1
CDR3aa: CASSPTAGGVYTQYF

j_gene: TRBJ2-3
v_gene: TRBV19
CDR3aa: CASSYRRDTQYF

j_gene: -
v_gene: TRBV7-9
CDR3aa: CASSSFLRDTYEQYF

j_gene: TRBJ2-5
v_gene: TRBV5-6
CDR3aa: CASSLGAGTKEETQYF

j_gene: TRBJ2-7
v_gene: TRBV7-8
CDR3aa: CASSLSSRGQGDEQYF

j_gene: TRBJ1-2
v_gene: TRBV5-6
CDR3aa: CARKLISERLGNYGYTF

j_gene: TRBJ1-6
v_gene: TRBV7-2
CDR3aa: CASSSTARLVHF

j_gene: TRBJ1-2
v_gene: TRBV6-5
CDR3aa: CASSFYRDSSHYGYTF

j_gene: TRBJ2-3
v_gene: TRBV5-1
CDR3aa: CASRTGTSGDTQYF